The 6 T cell receptor beta chains given below trace back to one sample, sequenced in a study of OX40 agonist ivuxolimab in advanced cancers. Data came from immunoSEQ multiplex PCR; TCRdb stores just in-frame clones and leaves some out. The sample lists tens of thousands of clones, around 81% occurring once. The material sequenced was CD4+ or CD8+ T cells sorted from blood, taken in a trial of the OX40 agonist ivuxolimab. These receptors were collected from an adult with an advanced solid tumor such as melanoma, head and neck, liver or kidney cancer.

V and J are TRBV27 and TRBJ2-7; maybe TRBD1 (5 bases). The length of the CDR3 is 14 residues. The V and J ends lost 6 bases and 2 bases respectively, with 14 bases between them. Germline V gene sequence: CDR1 MNHEY, CDR2 SMNVEV (reference sequence). CDR3 sequence: CASSHGPGTYEQYF. The CDR3 DNA reads as TGTGCCAGCAGCCATGGCCCAGGGACCTACGAGCAGTACTTC.

The chain carries TRBV4-2 and TRBJ2-7; TRBD1 aligns across 8 bases. V shed 5 bases and J 4 bases; nucleotides not matched to a gene: 7. CDR3 size: 14 residues. The germline V gene encodes CDR1 LGHNA and CDR2 YNFKEQ. The CDR3, as DNA: TGTGCCAGCAGCTTTGGGACAGGTATTTACGAGCAGTACTTC. This translates into CASSFGTGIYEQYF.

The gene calls are TRBV4-2 and TRBJ2-5, with a weak D call TRBD2 (6 bases). V was trimmed by 0 bases and J by 3 bases, leaving 11 bases between them. CDR1 LGHNA and CDR2 YNFKEQ come from the germline V gene. The CDR3 covers 15 residues. The CDR3 region has the DNA TGTGCCAGCAGCCAAGATCCGGGACTTAAAGAGACCCAGTACTTC. Translation: CASSQDPGLKETQYF.

This clone was detected a few times. The V call is TRBV6-1, the J call TRBJ1-1; D is ambiguous. Germline V gene sequence: CDR1 MNHNS, CDR2 SASEGT. The CDR3 is made up of 12 amino acids. Trimming removed 1 base at V and 6 bases at J, with 6 bases between. In DNA form, the CDR3 reads TGTGCCAGCAGTGAAGAGGTATCTGAAGCTTTCTTT. Its protein is CASSEEVSEAFF.

The chain is built from TRBV5-6 and TRBJ2-7, with 7 bases identical to TRBD2. CDR3 length equals 13 residues. The ends lost 4 bases at V and 6 bases at J; junction bases unmatched: 7. Germline assignment: CDR1 SGHDT and CDR2 YYEEEE. The CDR3 spells CASSPGRGFEQYF. CDR3 coding DNA: TGTGCCAGCAGCCCGGGGCGGGGGTTCGAGCAGTACTTC.

The rearrangement uses TRBV28 and TRBJ2-5, with 12 bases that match TRBD2. V was pared by 0 bases and J by 1 base, with 3 bases of the junction left unmatched. Per the germline V gene, CDR1 is MDHEN and CDR2 is SYDVKM. This CDR3 is built from 17 residues. This chain's CDR3 is CASSLWASGRAQETQYF. The CDR3 DNA follows: TGTGCCAGCAGTTTATGGGCTAGCGGGAGGGCCCAAGAGACCCAGTACTTC.